Below, 9 T cell receptor beta chains from the same sample are listed, as sequenced in a study of cytomegalovirus exposure and HLA in healthy donors. PCR primers comprised 60 Vbeta and 13 Jbeta primers. Clones were read by immunoSEQ multiplex PCR, and TCRdb kept only the in-frame ones, dropping some. The sample contains some 150,000 clones, about 88% of which appear only once. Sequencing used PBMCs. The receptor source for this set is a woman between 18 and 29 years old in good health and CMV-seronegative.

The V and J genes are TRBV7-9 and TRBJ2-1; TRBD1 is a possible D gene (8 bases). Germline-derived CDR1 and CDR2 are SEHNR and FQNEAQ (reference sequence). V was clipped by 2 bases and J by 8 bases, with 13 bases between them. This CDR3 is built from 14 residues. The CDR3 DNA is TGTGCCAGCAGCTTAACAGGGGGGGAGGATGAGCAGTTCTTC. Its translation is CASSLTGGEDEQFF.

This clone was seen only once. The chain employs TRBV21-1 and TRBJ2-7; TRBD2 is taken as the D call from the table, unchecked against the DNA. TRBV21-1 is shown as a pseudogene. The length of the CDR3 is 14 residues. The CDR3 protein is CASSKGGRGYEQYF. In DNA form, the CDR3 reads TGTGCCAGCAGCAAAGGGGGTCGGGGTTACGAGCAGTACTTC.

The chain has TRBV6-5 and TRBJ1-1; tentatively, D is TRBD1 (6 bases). Germline CDR1 reads MNHEY; CDR2 reads SVGAGI. Trimming took 2 bases from V and 4 from J, leaving 11 bases between them. CDR3 length: 14 residues. CDR3 bases: TGTGCCAGCAGTTACGGGCAGGGGAGCACTGAAGCTTTCTTT. Amino acid sequence: CASSYGQGSTEAFF.

A word on this clone: Other nucleotide sequences in the sample specify the same CDR3. The rearrangement joins TRBV18 to TRBJ2-7; D unresolved. V was clipped by 3 bases and J by 2 bases, with 8 bases between them. CDR1 and CDR2 (germline): KGHSH, LQKENI. The CDR3 contains 13 residues. CDR3 protein: CASSPPGTYEQYF. CDR3 nucleotide sequence: TGTGCCAGCTCACCTCCGGGTACCTACGAGCAGTACTTC.

The chain links TRBV5-1 to TRBJ1-3; D not resolved. Per germline, CDR1 SGHRS and CDR2 YFSETQ. Trimming cost V 4 bases and J 8 bases, with 13 bases left between them. The CDR3 is 13 residues long. Here the CDR3 DNA reads TGCGCCAGCAGCCGACGGCCGGCGGACACCATATATTTT. It translates to CASSRRPADTIYF.

As regards this clone: The same CDR3 is also encoded by other DNA sequences in this sample. This rearrangement joins TRBV4-3 to TRBJ1-1; D gene uncertain. The germline V gene encodes CDR1 LGHNA and CDR2 YSLEER. The CDR3 consists of 13 residues. The V and J ends lost 0 bases and 1 base respectively, with 3 bases between them. The CDR3 region is CASSQDRNTEAFF. The CDR3 DNA is TGCGCCAGCAGCCAAGACAGGAACACTGAAGCTTTCTTT.

This clone was recorded only once. The chain joins TRBV5-8 to TRBJ2-3, with TRBD1 matching 9 bases. J lost 8 bases, V lost 0 bases, and 7 bases had no gene match. Germline lookup yields CDR1 SGHTS and CDR2 YDEGEE. The CDR3 covers 15 residues. CDR3 sequence: CASSLGGQGKFTQYF. For the CDR3, the DNA is TGTGCCAGCAGCTTGGGGGGACAGGGCAAATTTACGCAGTATTTT.

The rearrangement links TRBV4-2 to TRBJ2-5; 7 bases match TRBD1. This CDR3 is built from 15 residues. Germline V gene sequence: CDR1 LGHNA, CDR2 YNFKEQ. V dropped 4 bases and J dropped 3; count of bases not matched to a gene: 8. The CDR3 bases are TGTGCCAGCAGCCCGGATGGGACAGCGGAAGAGACCCAGTACTTC. This codes for CASSPDGTAEETQYF.

For this clone: Germline is not matched at one junction end, which may reflect a read error. The CDR3 reads CASTSDTWELFF. The DNA of the CDR3 is TGTGCCAGCACCTCGGACACCTGGGAGCTGTTTTTT. The V gene is TRBV2, the J gene TRBJ2-2; possibly TRBD1 for D (5 bases). This CDR3 is built from 12 residues. Germline assignment: CDR1 SNHLY and CDR2 FYNNEI.